This TCR beta chain appears in the sequencing data of a study of T cell changes during pregnancy in multiple sclerosis. Deletions cut 3 bases from V and 3 bases from J, with 14 bases between. This CDR3 contains 15 residues. CDR1 and CDR2 from the germline V gene are MNHEY and SMNVEV (reference sequence). Profiling relied on immunoSEQ multiplex PCR, and the TCRdb table lists in-frame clones only, not all of them. Found here are tens of thousands of clones, about 92% of them singletons; the top ten hold around 13%. The source of this sequence is a female donor with multiple sclerosis, enrolled in a pregnancy study. The chain has TRBV27 and TRBJ1-1; possible D gene TRBD1, 5 bases. The source was CD8+ T cells from peripheral blood mononuclear cells, collected in the first trimester of pregnancy. The DNA of the CDR3 is TGTGCCAGCAGTTTGCAATCAGGGTTTTACACTGAAGCTTTCTTT. Its translation: CASSLQSGFYTEAFF.